These 6 T cell receptor beta chains were all obtained from the same sample, sequenced in a study of T-cell reconstitution after alpha-beta-depleted transplantation in children (dated by TCRdb to the mid-2010s). The library was prepared using PCR. For sequencing, an Illumina HiSeq 2500 was employed. To normalize quantification of the TCRbeta repertoire, the TCR libraries were built with molecular barcoding that relied on unique molecular identifiers. TCRdb applied fastp at Q25 and MiXCR to the public reads, then kept only in-frame beta chains. CDR3 protein sequences are deduplicated, and each keeps its most common genes and DNA. The sample data list roughly 400,000 distinct CDR3 sequences, and 20% of these were observed just once. The ten largest clones add up to 3.5% to 4% of the sample. Sequences were derived from PBMCs from the stem cell graft donor, sampled from the stem cell graft. These receptors came from a human donor who donated a stem cell graft to a child with acute myeloid leukemia.

The DNA for the CDR3 is TGTGCCAGCAGTTTAGGGGCGGATGGTCAGCCCCAGCATTTT. Its translation is CASSLGADGQPQHF. This sequence joins TRBV27 and TRBJ1-5; maybe TRBD1 (5 bases). Germline CDR1 and CDR2: MNHEY and SMNVEV (reference sequence). V was shortened by 2 bases and J by 6 bases, with 11 bases between the two germline ends. This CDR3 spans 14 amino acids.

This clonotype was observed many times. The chain uses TRBV20-1 and TRBJ2-7; weak D call: TRBD2 (6 bases). Germline V lookup: CDR1 DFQATT, CDR2 SNEGSKA (reference sequence). Trimming pared 7 bases from V and 5 bases from J, leaving 15 bases between. This CDR3 spans 12 amino acids. The CDR3 sequence: CSVNSGYDEQYF. The CDR3 DNA reads as TGCAGTGTCAATAGCGGTTATGACGAGCAGTACTTC.

This clonotype was counted many times. This sequence joins TRBV11-2 and TRBJ2-7; possibly TRBD1 for D (5 bases). The V end was cut by 0 bases, the J end by 3 bases, with 18 bases between. The CDR3 has 17 residues. CDR1 is SGHAT, CDR2 FQNNGV, per germline. The CDR3 DNA reads as TGTGCCAGCAGCTTAGAGGGGTCAGGTGGCAGGGACTACGAGCAGTACTTC. It codes for CASSLEGSGGRDYEQYF.

This sequence joins TRBV7-3 and TRBJ2-3; D ambiguous. Between the trimmed V and J ends, which lost 3 bases and 2 bases, there was a span of 6 bases. Germline-derived CDR1 and CDR2 are SGHTA and FQGTGA. The CDR3 spans 13 residues. DNA for the CDR3: TGTGCCAGCAGCTTCGACTTCACAGATACGCAGTATTTT. Translated, it gives CASSFDFTDTQYF.

This sequence joins TRBV29-1 and TRBJ2-7, with 11 bases matching TRBD2. CDR1 and CDR2 (germline): SQVTM, ANQGSEA. The CDR3 spans 15 residues. J gave up 2 bases and V 6 bases, and 9 bases lay outside the gene matches. The CDR3, as DNA: TGCAGCGTCCAGAAAGGTAGCGGGAGGGCCTACGAGCAGTACTTC. Translation: CSVQKGSGRAYEQYF.

This CDR3 is CSVETNTGELFF. For the CDR3, the DNA is TGCAGCGTTGAGACGAACACCGGGGAGCTGTTTTTT. The chain links TRBV29-1 to TRBJ2-2, with D unresolved. The CDR3 is 12 amino acids. Germline values: CDR1 SQVTM, CDR2 ANQGSEA. With 3 bases removed from V and 0 bases from J, the gap between germline ends came to 2 bases.